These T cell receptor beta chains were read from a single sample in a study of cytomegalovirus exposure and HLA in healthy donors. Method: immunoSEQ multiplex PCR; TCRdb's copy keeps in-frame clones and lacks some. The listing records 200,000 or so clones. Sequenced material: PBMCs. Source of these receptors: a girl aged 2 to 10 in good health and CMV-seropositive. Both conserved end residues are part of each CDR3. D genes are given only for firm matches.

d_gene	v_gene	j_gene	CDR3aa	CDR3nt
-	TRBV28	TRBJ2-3	CASGSGNTDTQYF	TGTGCCAGTGGGTCCGGGAACACAGATACGCAGTATTTT
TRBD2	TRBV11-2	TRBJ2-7	CASSPGGERVSYEQYF	TGTGCCAGCAGCCCCGGGGGGGAGCGGGTCTCCTACGAGCAGTACTTC
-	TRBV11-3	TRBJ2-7	CASNTRRESSYEQYF	TGTGCCAGCAATACACGGAGAGAATCGTCTTACGAGCAGTACTTC
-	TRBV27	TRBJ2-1	CASSDSGKEQFF	TGTGCCAGCAGTGACTCCGGGAAAGAGCAGTTCTTC
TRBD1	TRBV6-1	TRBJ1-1	CASKGSGQGAFF	TGTGCCAGCAAGGGATCGGGACAGGGGGCTTTCTTT
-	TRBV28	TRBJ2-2	CASSLAGINTGELFF	TGTGCCAGCAGTTTAGCGGGGATTAACACCGGGGAGCTGTTTTTT
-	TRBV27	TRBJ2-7	CASSQLPSSYEQYF	TGTGCCAGCAGCCAACTACCCAGCTCCTACGAGCAGTACTTC
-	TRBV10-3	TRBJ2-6	CAISESLWGRGGANVLTF	TGTGCCATCAGTGAGTCCTTATGGGGGCGCGGTGGGGCCAACGTCCTGACTTTC
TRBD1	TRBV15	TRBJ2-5	CATSRDAGGAQTQYF	TGTGCCACCAGCAGAGATGCAGGGGGCGCGCAGACCCAGTACTTC
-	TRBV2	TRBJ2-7	CASSGGTQTSYEQYF	TGTGCCAGCAGTGGAGGGACTCAGACCTCCTACGAGCAGTACTTC
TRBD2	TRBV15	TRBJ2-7	CATSSPGGRGYEQYF	TGTGCCACCAGCAGCCCAGGCGGGAGAGGTTACGAGCAGTACTTC
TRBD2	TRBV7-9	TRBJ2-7	CASSLLAGGEYEQYF	TGTGCCAGCAGCTTACTGGCGGGGGGGGAGTACGAGCAGTACTTC
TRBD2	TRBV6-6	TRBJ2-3	CASGPSGMDTDTQYF	TGTGCCAGCGGCCCTAGCGGGATGGACACAGATACGCAGTATTTT
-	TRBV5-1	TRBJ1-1	CASSPGVRSTEAFF	TGCGCCAGCAGCCCGGGGGTACGGTCCACTGAAGCTTTCTTT
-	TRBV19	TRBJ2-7	CASSQTGRSSYEQYF	TGTGCCAGTAGTCAGACAGGCCGAAGCTCCTACGAGCAGTACTTC
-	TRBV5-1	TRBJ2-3	CASSTTGPSTDTQYF	TGCGCCAGCAGTACGACAGGCCCTAGCACAGATACGCAGTATTTT
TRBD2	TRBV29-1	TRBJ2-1	CSVLSALAGSEQFF	TGCAGCGTTCTATCGGCACTAGCGGGATCTGAGCAGTTCTTC
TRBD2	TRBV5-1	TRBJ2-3	CASSSGLLITDTQYF	TGCGCCAGCAGCTCGGGACTACTTATCACAGATACGCAGTATTTT
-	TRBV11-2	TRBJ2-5	CASSLASGLSYF	TGTGCCAGCAGCTTAGCCTCAGGTCTATCGTACTTC
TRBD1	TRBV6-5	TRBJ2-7	CASSYGTGVSYEQYF	TGTGCCAGCAGTTATGGGACAGGGGTGTCCTACGAGCAGTACTTC
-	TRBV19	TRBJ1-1	CASSISGQLLRSAEAFF	TGTGCCAGTAGTATTTCGGGACAACTATTAAGGAGCGCTGAAGCTTTCTTT
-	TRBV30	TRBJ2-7	CAWGQSYEQYF	TGTGCCTGGGGACAGTCCTACGAGCAGTACTTC
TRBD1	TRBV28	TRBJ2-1	CASSLGTVINEQFF	TGTGCCAGCAGTTTAGGGACAGTTATTAATGAGCAGTTCTTC
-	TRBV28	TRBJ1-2	CASTPGGRGGYTF	TGTGCCAGCACTCCTGGGGGCAGAGGAGGCTACACCTTC
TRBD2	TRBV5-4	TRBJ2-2	CASSSGLAGVTGELFF	TGTGCCAGCAGCTCCGGACTAGCGGGAGTGACCGGGGAGCTGTTTTTT
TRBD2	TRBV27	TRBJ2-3	CASSTGTSGSVRTDTQYF	TGTGCCAGCAGTACCGGGACTAGCGGGAGTGTACGCACAGATACGCAGTATTTT
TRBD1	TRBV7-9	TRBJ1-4	CASSSAINRGQEEKLFF	TGTGCCAGCAGCTCAGCAATAAACAGGGGGCAGGAAGAAAAACTGTTTTTT
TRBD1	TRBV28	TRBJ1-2	CASSLGTDYGYTF	TGTGCCAGCAGTTTAGGGACAGATTATGGCTACACCTTC
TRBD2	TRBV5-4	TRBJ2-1	CASSPGLAGLPTYNEQFF	TGTGCCAGCAGCCCGGGACTAGCGGGCCTTCCTACCTACAATGAGCAGTTCTTC
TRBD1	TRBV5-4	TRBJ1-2	CASSPGQFGYTF	TGTGCCAGTAGCCCGGGACAGTTCGGCTACACCTTC
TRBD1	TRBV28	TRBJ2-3	CASSLDRVGTDTQYF	TGTGCCAGCAGTTTAGACAGGGTAGGCACAGATACGCAGTATTTT
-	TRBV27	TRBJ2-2	CVSSLGAGSTGELFF	TGTGTCAGCAGTTTAGGAGCGGGTTCCACCGGGGAGCTGTTTTTT
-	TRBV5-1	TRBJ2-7	CASSFQAGGLAYEQYF	TGCGCCAGCAGCTTTCAGGCTGGAGGACTGGCATACGAGCAGTACTTC
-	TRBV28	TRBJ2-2	CALGAGTSFTGELFF	TGTGCCCTGGGGGCAGGGACCTCTTTTACCGGGGAGCTGTTTTTT
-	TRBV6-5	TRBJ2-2	CAREMGAYTGELFF	TGTGCCAGAGAAATGGGGGCGTACACCGGGGAGCTGTTTTTT
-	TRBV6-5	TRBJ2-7	CASSYSQGWYEQYF	TGTGCCAGCAGTTACTCCCAGGGGTGGTACGAGCAGTACTTC
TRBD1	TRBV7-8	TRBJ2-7	CASSPIPETGNEQYF	TGTGCCAGCAGCCCTATCCCCGAGACAGGGAACGAGCAGTACTTC
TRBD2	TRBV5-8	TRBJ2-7	CASSLPGLAYEQYF	TGTGCCAGCAGCTTGCCGGGACTAGCGTACGAGCAGTACTTC
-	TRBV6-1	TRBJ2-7	CASSEDGAYEQYF	TGTGCCAGCAGTGAAGACGGGGCCTACGAGCAGTACTTC
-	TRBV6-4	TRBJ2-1	CASRGGTGHEQFF	TGTGCCAGCAGGGGGGGGACAGGCCATGAGCAGTTCTTC
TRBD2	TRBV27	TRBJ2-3	CASRKDSGSTQYF	TGTGCCAGCAGAAAAGACAGCGGGAGTACGCAGTATTTT
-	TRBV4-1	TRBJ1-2	CASKGLGQQPNGYTF	TGCGCCAGCAAAGGTTTGGGCCAACAGCCGAATGGCTACACCTTC
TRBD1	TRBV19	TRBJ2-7	CASSISRTGMGEQYF	TGTGCCAGTAGTATATCTAGGACAGGGATGGGGGAGCAGTACTTC
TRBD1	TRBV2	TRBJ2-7	CASSEYRGTYEQYF	TGTGCCAGCAGTGAATACAGGGGGACGTACGAGCAGTACTTC
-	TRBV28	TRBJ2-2	CASRGGQRTGELFF	TGTGCCAGCAGGGGGGGACAGCGGACCGGGGAGCTGTTTTTT
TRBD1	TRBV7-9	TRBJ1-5	CASSPRDRESNQPQHF	TGTGCCAGCAGCCCCCGGGACAGGGAAAGCAATCAGCCTCAGCATTTT
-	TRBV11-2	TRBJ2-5	CASSLVGQGTYF	-
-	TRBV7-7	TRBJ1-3	CASSQGTGNTIYF	TGTGCCAGCAGCCAGGGAACTGGAAACACCATATATTTT
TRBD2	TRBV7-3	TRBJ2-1	CASSLASGNFNEQFF	TGTGCCAGCAGCTTGGCGAGCGGGAACTTCAATGAGCAGTTCTTC
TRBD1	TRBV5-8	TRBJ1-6	CASSSATGLNSPLHF	TGTGCCAGCAGCTCAGCGACAGGGCTTAATTCACCCCTCCACTTT
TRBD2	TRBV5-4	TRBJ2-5	CASSFVDLAGKETQYF	TGTGCCAGCAGCTTTGTAGACCTAGCGGGGAAAGAGACCCAGTACTTC
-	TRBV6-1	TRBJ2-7	CASSEMAGLPYEQYF	TGTGCCAGCAGTGAAATGGCGGGGCTACCTTACGAGCAGTACTTC
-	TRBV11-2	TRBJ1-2	CASSQSRVWGYTF	TGTGCCAGCAGCCAGAGCAGGGTCTGGGGCTACACCTTC
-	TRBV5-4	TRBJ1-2	CASSLKMQGWNGYTF	TGTGCCAGCAGCCTCAAAATGCAGGGGTGGAATGGCTACACCTTC
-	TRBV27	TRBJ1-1	CASSPSGQLGAFF	TGTGCCAGCAGTCCAAGTGGGCAGTTAGGAGCTTTCTTT